A selection of T cell receptor beta chains follows, all from one sample in a study of cytomegalovirus exposure and HLA in healthy donors. Assay used: immunoSEQ multiplex PCR; TCRdb lists only in-frame clones, some missing. The sample has a few hundred thousand clones, approximately 70% seen once. The sequencing sample was made of PBMCs. The receptors were sampled from a woman aged 25-40 years in good health and CMV-seronegative. CDR3s include the opening cysteine and the closing phenylalanine or tryptophan. Fields, in order: J gene, D gene, clone size, V gene, CDR3 protein, CDR3 DNA. D genes are given only for firm matches. A clone size is listed for some rows: how often the clone was seen (once, few, many), or a class if it is expanded.

TRBJ1-1,.,.,TRBV27,CASSPSMNTEAFF,TGTGCCAGCAGTCCCAGTATGAACACTGAAGCTTTCTTT
TRBJ1-2,.,.,TRBV6-1,CASSALTGPYGYTF,TGTGCCAGCAGTGCCTTGACAGGCCCCTATGGCTACACCTTC
TRBJ2-1,TRBD2,.,TRBV5-1,CASSLAARGGADEQFF,TGCGCCAGCAGCTTGGCCGCGCGGGGGGGCGCGGATGAGCAGTTCTTC
TRBJ2-3,.,few,TRBV2,CASSETPYTDTQYF,TGTGCCAGCAGTGAGACACCTTACACAGATACGCAGTATTTT
TRBJ2-7,TRBD2,few,TRBV7-2,CASSLLLAGVEQYF,TGTGCCAGCAGCCTTCTTCTAGCGGGAGTCGAGCAGTACTTC
TRBJ2-7,.,.,TRBV19,CASSSNGYEQYF,TGTGCCAGTAGTTCCAACGGGTACGAGCAGTACTTC
TRBJ1-3,.,.,TRBV9,CASSVDPSGTPYF,TGTGCCAGCAGCGTAGATCCAAGCGGGACTCCATATTTT
TRBJ1-1,.,.,TRBV10-2,CASTRSFGSTEAFF,TGCGCCAGCACTCGGTCCTTCGGGTCCACTGAAGCTTTCTTT
TRBJ2-5,TRBD2,.,TRBV5-4,CASSLRRERPEETQYF,TGTGCCAGCAGCTTGAGGCGGGAGAGGCCTGAAGAGACCCAGTACTTC
TRBJ2-7,.,few,TRBV2,CASSREVSAKPNEQYF,TGTGCCAGCAGTAGGGAAGTTAGCGCGAAGCCGAACGAGCAGTACTTC
TRBJ1-5,.,.,TRBV18,CASSRDKGSNQPQHF,TGTGCCAGCTCACGGGACAAGGGTAGCAATCAGCCCCAGCATTTT
TRBJ1-1,.,.,TRBV6-5,CASTSPWTYNTFF,TGTGCCAGCACCTCGCCATGGACTTATAATACTTTCTTT
TRBJ1-6,TRBD1,.,TRBV11-1,CASCVGQGNWSPLHF,TGTGCCAGCTGCGTGGGACAGGGGAATTGGTCACCCCTCCACTTT
TRBJ2-3,.,.,TRBV11-2,CASSARGGGQADTQYF,TGTGCCAGCAGCGCAAGAGGAGGTGGGCAGGCGGATACGCAGTATTTT
TRBJ2-1,TRBD2,.,TRBV27,CATSPGLAINEQFF,TGTGCCACCAGCCCGGGACTAGCGATCAATGAGCAGTTCTTC
TRBJ2-1,TRBD2,few,TRBV2,CASGVAGGPEQFF,TGTGCCAGTGGGGTAGCGGGAGGGCCCGAGCAGTTCTTC
TRBJ2-6,TRBD1,.,TRBV10-2,CASSGGVIGGANVLTF,TGCGCCAGCTCAGGGGGCGTGATCGGTGGGGCCAACGTCCTGACTTTC
TRBJ1-4,TRBD1,.,TRBV25-1,CVSSQDRRRTTNEKLFF,TGTGTCAGCAGCCAGGACAGGCGACGAACAACTAATGAAAAACTGTTTTTT
TRBJ1-4,TRBD1,.,TRBV5-4,CASSSTGTGGRTTNEKLFF,TGTGCCAGCAGCTCTACCGGGACAGGGGGGCGCACAACTAATGAAAAACTGTTTTTT
TRBJ1-1,.,.,TRBV30,CAWSQGTEAFF,TGTGCCTGGAGCCAGGGGACTGAAGCTTTCTTT
TRBJ2-7,TRBD1,.,TRBV4-3,CASSQGQGALHEQYF,TGCGCCAGCAGCCAAGGACAGGGGGCCCTCCACGAGCAGTACTTC
TRBJ2-6,.,.,TRBV5-6,CASSFPFSGANVLTF,TGTGCCAGCAGCTTCCCGTTCTCTGGGGCCAACGTCCTGACTTTC
TRBJ1-2,.,.,TRBV7-8,CASSPSVAGYGYTF,TGTGCCAGCAGCCCTAGCGTAGCAGGCTATGGCTACACCTTC
TRBJ1-5,TRBD1,.,TRBV6-5,CASRAPGGQPQHF,TGTGCCAGCAGAGCGCCAGGGGGGCAGCCCCAGCATTTT
TRBJ2-7,TRBD1,.,TRBV5-1,CASSSGQGNQQYF,TGCGCCAGCAGCTCGGGACAGGGTAACCAGCAGTACTTC
TRBJ1-5,.,.,TRBV5-8,CASSLAGQGYQPQHF,TGTGCCAGCAGCTTGGCAGGGCAGGGGTACCAGCCCCAGCATTTT
TRBJ1-1,TRBD1,few,TRBV13,CASSLGSYYRGTEAFF,TGTGCCAGCAGCTTAGGGTCTTATTACAGGGGCACTGAAGCTTTCTTT
TRBJ1-1,TRBD1,.,TRBV7-9,CASSQDRVHPEAFF,TGTGCCAGCAGCCAGGACAGGGTGCATCCTGAAGCTTTCTTT
TRBJ2-1,.,.,TRBV11-2,CASSLGVGSNEQFF,TGTGCCAGCAGCTTAGGCGTGGGCAGCAATGAGCAGTTCTTC
TRBJ2-1,.,.,TRBV5-6,CASSKRGGDEQFF,TGTGCCAGCAGTAAAAGGGGGGGGGATGAGCAGTTCTTC
TRBJ2-1,.,.,TRBV27,CASSPLRLSGGRNEQFF,TGTGCCAGCAGTCCTCTACGGCTAAGCGGAGGGCGGAATGAGCAGTTCTTC
TRBJ2-1,TRBD2,.,TRBV2,CASSEGLAGGLEQFF,TGTGCCAGCAGTGAGGGACTAGCGGGGGGGCTGGAGCAGTTCTTC
TRBJ2-1,TRBD1,.,TRBV6-1,CASCRDRIYNEQFF,TGTGCCAGTTGCCGGGACAGGATTTACAATGAGCAGTTCTTC
TRBJ2-7,TRBD2,.,TRBV2,CASRKGTSRNYEQYF,TGTGCCAGCAGAAAGGGGACTAGCAGGAACTACGAGCAGTACTTC
TRBJ1-1,.,.,TRBV30,CAGGGPSKNTEAFF,TGTGCCGGAGGCGGCCCCTCGAAGAACACTGAAGCTTTCTTT
TRBJ1-5,.,few,TRBV7-8,CASSSLYQVTWGNQPQHF,TGTGCCAGCAGCTCCCTGTACCAGGTAACCTGGGGCAATCAGCCCCAGCATTTT
TRBJ2-5,.,once,TRBV7-9,CASSPDRVETQYF,TGTGCCAGCAGCCCCGACCGGGTGGAGACCCAGTACTTC
TRBJ1-1,.,.,TRBV6-5,CASRLNTEAFF,TGTGCCAGCAGGTTAAACACTGAAGCTTTCTTT
TRBJ1-5,.,.,TRBV6-1,CAGGGQRDQPQHF,TGTGCCGGCGGAGGCCAAAGGGATCAGCCCCAGCATTTT
TRBJ2-7,TRBD2,.,TRBV4-2,CASSRTTSGNYEQYF,TGTGCCAGCAGCCGGACGACTAGCGGTAACTACGAGCAGTACTTC
TRBJ1-1,.,.,TRBV30,CAWRSDTKSGAFF,TGTGCCTGGAGGTCCGATACGAAATCCGGAGCTTTCTTT
TRBJ2-1,.,.,TRBV2,CASRRVLGINEQFF,TGTGCCAGCCGCCGGGTCCTTGGCATCAATGAGCAGTTCTTC
TRBJ1-1,.,few,TRBV5-6,CASSLGQRNTEAFF,TGTGCCAGCAGCTTGGGGCAGCGGAACACTGAAGCTTTCTTT
TRBJ2-3,.,.,TRBV18,CASSQGLDSTDTQYF,TGTGCCAGCTCACAGGGACTGGATAGCACAGATACGCAGTATTTT
TRBJ2-6,.,.,TRBV6-1,CASSSRGSGANVLTF,TGTGCCAGCAGTTCCCGGGGCTCTGGGGCCAACGTCCTGACTTTC
TRBJ2-7,TRBD2,.,TRBV18,CASSPSGTSSAEQYF,TGTGCCAGCTCTCCCTCCGGGACTAGCTCCGCCGAGCAGTACTTC
TRBJ1-2,.,few,TRBV9,CASSPPGANYGYTF,TGTGCCAGCAGCCCCCCGGGAGCTAACTATGGCTACACCTTC
TRBJ1-2,.,.,TRBV19,CASSITGTTNYGYTF,TGTGCCAGTAGTATAACGGGGACTACTAACTATGGCTACACCTTC
TRBJ1-5,.,.,TRBV15,CATSRRGKVPQHF,TGTGCCACCAGCAGAAGGGGAAAGGTGCCCCAGCATTTT
TRBJ1-2,.,few,TRBV14,CASSVRENYGYTF,TGTGCCAGCAGCGTCAGGGAAAACTATGGCTACACCTTC
TRBJ2-1,TRBD1,few,TRBV6-5,CASSYQGESYNEQFF,TGTGCCAGCAGTTATCAGGGGGAATCCTACAATGAGCAGTTCTTC
TRBJ2-1,.,.,TRBV2,CASRDTVSYNEQFF,TGTGCCAGCAGGGACACCGTTTCCTACAATGAGCAGTTCTTC
TRBJ1-2,.,.,TRBV29-1,CSVDSGNYGYTF,TGCAGCGTTGATTCAGGGAACTATGGCTACACCTTC